The TCR beta chain described here comes from a study of blood T cell repertoires in COVID-19. Germline lookup yields CDR1 SGHTA and CDR2 FQGNSA. Trimming took off 4 bases at V and 3 bases at J, with 9 bases between the two ends. The CDR3 length is 13 residues. Authors' analysis steps: Scientists estimated how many nucleated cells there were by amplifying reference gene primers. Measured with immunoSEQ multiplex PCR; TCRdb has only the in-frame clones, and not every one. That table gives V, J and clone size, and the DNA gave D and trimming. The table shows roughly 230,000 clones, with approximately 81% occurring only once.

This sequence joins TRBV7-2 and TRBJ1-1; D is possibly TRBD1 (6 bases). Specimen: peripheral blood. The receptor was isolated from a woman aged 80 or over with acute or convalescent COVID-19. CDR3 amino acids: CASSSYRDTEAFF. The DNA of the CDR3 is TGTGCCAGCAGCTCCTACAGGGACACTGAAGCTTTCTTT.